This is a list of T cell receptor beta chains from one sample in a study of early T cells in non-severe SARS-CoV-2 infection. TCRdb itself ran the 5' RACE reads through MiXCR, one entry per CDR3 protein. The profile covers tens of thousands of distinct CDR3 sequences, with 5% to 6.5% appearing a single time and about 3.6% taken by the ten largest. Here the sequenced sample was whole blood, taken at baseline. The origin of the receptors is an adult who was a healthcare worker with PCR-confirmed SARS-CoV-2 infection or an uninfected control (not recorded which). Each CDR3 is given without its conserved first and last residue.

len	v_gene	j_gene	CDR3aa
14	TRBV20-1	TRBJ2-1	SALTLTSGNNNEQF
12	TRBV5-1	TRBJ2-1	ASSLVSDPNEQF
12	TRBV28	TRBJ1-1	ASKVVLMNTEAF
10	TRBV6-1	TRBJ2-7	ASSLRSYEQY
11	TRBV13	TRBJ1-5	ASSPRKNQPQH
10	TRBV6-1	TRBJ2-3	ASREGPGVKY
12	TRBV20-1	TRBJ2-7	SASPTGTYYEQY
11	TRBV5-1	TRBJ1-2	ASSTTGLEGYT
12	TRBV15	TRBJ2-3	ATSRDRKADTQY
12	TRBV7-2	TRBJ2-5	ASSLPGVGETQY
14	TRBV4-3	TRBJ2-4	ASSQGFRGDEYIQY
12	TRBV7-9	TRBJ2-7	ASSLAQRTYEQY
14	TRBV20-1	TRBJ2-3	SARRGGQARTDTQY
13	TRBV13	TRBJ2-7	ASSLRTEETYEQY
16	TRBV4-1	TRBJ2-7	ASSQNVLFAVGWSEQY
12	TRBV11-2	TRBJ2-3	ASSPGPRGDTQY
11	TRBV3-1	TRBJ2-3	ASNHQSTDTQY
13	TRBV2	TRBJ2-3	ASSEASGSTDTQY
11	TRBV20-1	TRBJ2-5	SARTGAQETQY
12	TRBV28	TRBJ1-1	ATRSAGLNTEAF
11	TRBV10-3	TRBJ2-1	AITGGPRNEQF